The clone carrying this T cell receptor (beta chain) was seen many times. What it binds is unknown. This sample stems from a study of neurological immune-mediated disorders. This CDR3 contains 13 residues. Trimming left V 4 bases short and J 5 bases short, with 9 bases between. Germline values: CDR1 MDHEN, CDR2 SYDVKM. The study's findings and limits: The expanded clones of different subjects shared no CDR3 amino acid sequences (suggesting private repertoires in all groups).

By 5'RACE with 10-nucleotide random UMIs, the cDNA was made. MiXCR, applied by TCRdb to the 5' RACE reads, yields one record per CDR3 protein. Among under 80,000 distinct CDR3 sequences listed, approximately 14% were seen once. The receptor comes from a woman in her forties or fifties in good health. Sequenced material: PBMCs. This rearrangement joins TRBV28 to TRBJ1-5; D not certain. The CDR3 is CASSSTLYQPQHF. The DNA of the CDR3 is TGTGCCAGCAGTTCAACATTATATCAGCCCCAGCATTTT.